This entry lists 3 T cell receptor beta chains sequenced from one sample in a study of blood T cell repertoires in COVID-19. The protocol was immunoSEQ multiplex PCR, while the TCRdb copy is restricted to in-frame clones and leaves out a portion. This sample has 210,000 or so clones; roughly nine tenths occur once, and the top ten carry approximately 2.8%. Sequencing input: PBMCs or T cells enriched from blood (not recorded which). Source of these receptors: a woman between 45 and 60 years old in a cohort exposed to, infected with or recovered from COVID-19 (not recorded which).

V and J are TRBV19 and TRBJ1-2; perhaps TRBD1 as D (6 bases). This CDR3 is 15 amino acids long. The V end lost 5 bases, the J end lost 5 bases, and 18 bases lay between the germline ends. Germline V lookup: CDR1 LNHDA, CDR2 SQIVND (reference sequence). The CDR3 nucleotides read TGTGCCAGTAGTGTCCGGGACATCAGGGCTTATGGCTACACCTTC. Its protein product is CASSVRDIRAYGYTF.

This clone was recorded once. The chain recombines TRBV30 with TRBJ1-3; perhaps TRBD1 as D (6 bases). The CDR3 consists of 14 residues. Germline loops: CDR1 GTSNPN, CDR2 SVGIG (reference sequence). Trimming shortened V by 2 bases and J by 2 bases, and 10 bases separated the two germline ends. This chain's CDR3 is CAWSIQGTGNTIYF. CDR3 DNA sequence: TGTGCCTGGAGTATACAGGGTACTGGAAACACCATATATTTT.

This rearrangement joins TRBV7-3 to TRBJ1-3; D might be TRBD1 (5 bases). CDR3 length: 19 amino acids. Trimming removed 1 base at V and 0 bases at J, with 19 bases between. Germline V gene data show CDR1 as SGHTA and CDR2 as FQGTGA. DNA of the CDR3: TGTGCCAGCAGCTTAATGGGTGGGGCAGCCCTAAACTCTGGAAACACCATATATTTT. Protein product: CASSLMGGAALNSGNTIYF.